Only one count was recorded for the clone carrying this T cell receptor (beta chain). Its target is not known. The table came from immunoSEQ multiplex PCR; TCRdb's copy has only in-frame clones and leaves some out. The sample consists of about 51,000 clones, 77% of them appearing once. The sample belongs to a study of radiotherapy plus CTLA-4 blockade in lung cancer. Study-wide points: With interferon-beta, early dynamics of blood T cell clones were reported to best predict response. After treatment with radiotherapy plus ipilimumab, TCR clones that came from the tumor expanded in blood.

Germline assignment: CDR1 SGHRS and CDR2 YFSETQ. This CDR3 region has 15 residues. The junction had 4 bases not matched to a gene; V was cut back by 4 bases and J by 4 bases. The receptor's source is a human donor with non-small cell lung cancer whose response to radiotherapy plus ipilimumab could not be evaluated. The chain is built from TRBV5-1 and TRBJ2-3, with 12 positions matching TRBD2. Sequenced material: peripheral blood, taken from a patient treated with radiotherapy plus ipilimumab. CDR3 bases: TGCGCCAGCAGCAATCTAGCGGGGGGGTCAGATACGCAGTATTTT. This gives the protein CASSNLAGGSDTQYF.